These T cell receptor beta chains were read from a single sample in a study of CD8 T cells in acute hepatitis C reinfection. Only in-frame clones appear in the TCRdb table, and some are missing; sequencing was by immunoSEQ multiplex PCR. The sample consists of tens of thousands of clones, approximately 87% of them appearing once. The sequenced sample consisted of naive CD8+ T cells from PBMCs. Source of these receptors: a man aged 25 to 45 with chronic hepatitis C. The CDR3 runs from the conserved cysteine through the conserved F or W. The order of the fields is clone size, D gene, V gene, J gene, CDR3 DNA, CDR3 protein. A D gene is named only where the DNA matches it firmly. Size tells how often a clone was seen (once, few, many) or the class of an expanded clone, and some rows leave it out.

clone size: NA
D gene: NA
V gene: TRBV4-1
J gene: TRBJ2-7
CDR3 DNA: TGCGCCAGCAGCCTCGGGGACGAGCAGTACTTC
CDR3 protein: CASSLGDEQYF

clone size: NA
D gene: TRBD1
V gene: TRBV5-1
J gene: TRBJ2-7
CDR3 DNA: TGCGCCAGCAGCTTGGAGACAGGGACCTACGAGCAGTACTTC
CDR3 protein: CASSLETGTYEQYF

clone size: NA
D gene: NA
V gene: TRBV7-6
J gene: TRBJ2-2
CDR3 DNA: TGTGCCAGCAGCGATCAAATCCAGGGCTACGAGGAGCTGTTTTTT
CDR3 protein: CASSDQIQGYEELFF

clone size: NA
D gene: NA
V gene: TRBV11-2
J gene: TRBJ1-4
CDR3 DNA: TGTGCCAGCAGCTGGGAAGCTGGAGCTAATGAAAAACTGTTTTTT
CDR3 protein: CASSWEAGANEKLFF

clone size: NA
D gene: NA
V gene: TRBV27
J gene: TRBJ1-1
CDR3 DNA: TGTGCCAGCAGAGGACCTTACCAAGCTGAAGCTTTCTTT
CDR3 protein: CASRGPYQAEAFF

clone size: few
D gene: NA
V gene: TRBV9
J gene: TRBJ1-1
CDR3 DNA: TGTGCCAGCAGCCAGATTGACCAGGGTGTAGGTAGGGCCTTT
CDR3 protein: CASSQIDQGVGRAF

clone size: NA
D gene: TRBD2
V gene: TRBV2
J gene: TRBJ2-1
CDR3 DNA: TGTGCCAGCACCGACCCCGGGACTAGCGGGAGTAATGAGCAGTTCTTC
CDR3 protein: CASTDPGTSGSNEQFF

clone size: NA
D gene: TRBD2
V gene: TRBV27
J gene: TRBJ2-1
CDR3 DNA: TGTGCCAGCACCACCGGGACTAGCGGGAGAAACGAGCAGTTCTTC
CDR3 protein: CASTTGTSGRNEQFF

clone size: NA
D gene: NA
V gene: TRBV30
J gene: TRBJ2-1
CDR3 DNA: TGTGCCTGGAGTGTACGGGGTGGGAGAGGAGCTAATGAGCAGTTCTTC
CDR3 protein: CAWSVRGGRGANEQFF

clone size: NA
D gene: NA
V gene: TRBV5-1
J gene: TRBJ2-7
CDR3 DNA: TGCGCCAGCAGCTTGCCCTTGGGCAGCGAGGGAAGCTACGAGCAGTACTTC
CDR3 protein: CASSLPLGSEGSYEQYF

clone size: NA
D gene: NA
V gene: TRBV11-3
J gene: TRBJ2-2
CDR3 DNA: TGTGCCAGCAGCCCTCACAGTAGGGGCACCGGGGAGCTGTTTTTT
CDR3 protein: CASSPHSRGTGELFF

clone size: once
D gene: NA
V gene: TRBV29-1
J gene: TRBJ1-1
CDR3 DNA: TGCAGCGTTGGGGCAGGGTTGGACACTGAAGCTTTCTTT
CDR3 protein: CSVGAGLDTEAFF

clone size: NA
D gene: NA
V gene: TRBV7-2
J gene: TRBJ1-1
CDR3 DNA: TGTGCCAGCAGCTTAGGGGGGACCACTGAAGCTTTCTTT
CDR3 protein: CASSLGGTTEAFF

clone size: few
D gene: NA
V gene: TRBV7-9
J gene: TRBJ1-5
CDR3 DNA: TGTGCCAGCAGCTGGCAGGGAAATCAGCCCCAGCATTTT
CDR3 protein: CASSWQGNQPQHF

clone size: NA
D gene: NA
V gene: TRBV27
J gene: TRBJ2-6
CDR3 DNA: TGTGCCAGCTCGGACAACTCTGGGGCCAACGTCCTGACTTTC
CDR3 protein: CASSDNSGANVLTF

clone size: once
D gene: TRBD1
V gene: TRBV27
J gene: TRBJ2-2
CDR3 DNA: TGTGCCAGCGGATTCCAGGGGGTTAACACCGGGGAGCTGTTTTTT
CDR3 protein: CASGFQGVNTGELFF

clone size: NA
D gene: TRBD1
V gene: TRBV7-9
J gene: TRBJ2-1
CDR3 DNA: TGTGCCAGCAGCCCCAGGGGGCATGAGCAGTTCTTC
CDR3 protein: CASSPRGHEQFF

clone size: once
D gene: TRBD2
V gene: TRBV27
J gene: TRBJ2-4
CDR3 DNA: TGTGCCAGCAGTTTCGGGCCAGCGGGGAACAAAAACATTCAGTACTTC
CDR3 protein: CASSFGPAGNKNIQYF

clone size: NA
D gene: NA
V gene: TRBV7-9
J gene: TRBJ2-1
CDR3 DNA: TGTGCCAGCAGCTTATCCGGGAGCAATGAGCAGTTCTTC
CDR3 protein: CASSLSGSNEQFF

clone size: NA
D gene: NA
V gene: TRBV11-2
J gene: TRBJ2-3
CDR3 DNA: TGTGCCAGCAGCTTAGGGAGAACAGATACGCAGTATTTT
CDR3 protein: CASSLGRTDTQYF

clone size: NA
D gene: TRBD1
V gene: TRBV9
J gene: TRBJ2-5
CDR3 DNA: TGTGCCAGCAGCGCTTGGGACAGGGGTCTCCAAGAGACCCAGTACTTC
CDR3 protein: CASSAWDRGLQETQYF

clone size: NA
D gene: TRBD2
V gene: TRBV5-4
J gene: TRBJ2-1
CDR3 DNA: TGTGCCAGCAGCTCGGGAGGGCCGGGTGAGCAGTTCTTC
CDR3 protein: CASSSGGPGEQFF

clone size: NA
D gene: TRBD1
V gene: TRBV23-1
J gene: TRBJ1-5
CDR3 DNA: TGCGCCAGCAGTCAAGGGGAGACGGACAGGGACCTTTATAGCAATCAGCCCCAGCATTTT
CDR3 protein: CASSQGETDRDLYSNQPQHF

clone size: NA
D gene: NA
V gene: TRBV6-1
J gene: TRBJ2-3
CDR3 DNA: TGTGCCAGCAGGGACGGGAGCGGGGATACGCAGTATTTT
CDR3 protein: CASRDGSGDTQYF

clone size: NA
D gene: TRBD1
V gene: TRBV27
J gene: TRBJ2-7
CDR3 DNA: TGTGCCAGCTCGAGACAGGGCCCCTACGAGCAGTACTTC
CDR3 protein: CASSRQGPYEQYF

clone size: once
D gene: NA
V gene: TRBV14
J gene: TRBJ2-4
CDR3 DNA: TGTGCCAGCAGCCAATCCCTTTCGGACATTCAGTACTTC
CDR3 protein: CASSQSLSDIQYF

clone size: once
D gene: TRBD2
V gene: TRBV9
J gene: TRBJ2-7
CDR3 DNA: TGTGCCAGCAGCGTAGTGGGAGGGAACGAGCAGTACTTC
CDR3 protein: CASSVVGGNEQYF

clone size: NA
D gene: TRBD2
V gene: TRBV7-2
J gene: TRBJ2-7
CDR3 DNA: TGTGCCAGCAGCCCCATAGCGGGGGATGCCTACGAGCAGTACTTC
CDR3 protein: CASSPIAGDAYEQYF

clone size: NA
D gene: TRBD1
V gene: TRBV29-1
J gene: TRBJ1-1
CDR3 DNA: TGCAGCGTTGATGCAGGGGGCACTGAAGCTTTCTTT
CDR3 protein: CSVDAGGTEAFF

clone size: NA
D gene: NA
V gene: TRBV7-2
J gene: TRBJ1-6
CDR3 DNA: TGTGCCAGCAGCACCTCAGGCCTAGCCCGAAGCTCCTATAATTCACCCCTCCACTTT
CDR3 protein: CASSTSGLARSSYNSPLHF

clone size: NA
D gene: TRBD2
V gene: TRBV7-9
J gene: TRBJ2-7
CDR3 DNA: TGTGCCAGCAGCCCTTCCCGGGCGGGAGGGCCCTACGAGCAGTACTTC
CDR3 protein: CASSPSRAGGPYEQYF

clone size: NA
D gene: NA
V gene: TRBV12-5
J gene: TRBJ2-7
CDR3 DNA: TGTGCTAGTGGGACTCCGAACAGCTACGAGCAGTACTTC
CDR3 protein: CASGTPNSYEQYF

clone size: NA
D gene: NA
V gene: TRBV27
J gene: TRBJ2-1
CDR3 DNA: TGTGCCAGCAGTTCCCCGGCGGGGTCTGAGCAGTTCTTC
CDR3 protein: CASSSPAGSEQFF

clone size: NA
D gene: NA
V gene: TRBV9
J gene: TRBJ2-2
CDR3 DNA: TGTGCCAGCAGCGTAACCGCCGGGGAGCTGTTTTTT
CDR3 protein: CASSVTAGELFF

clone size: NA
D gene: NA
V gene: TRBV6-4
J gene: TRBJ2-5
CDR3 DNA: TGTGCCAGCAGAGGAGACCATTCAGAGACCCAGTACTTC
CDR3 protein: CASRGDHSETQYF

clone size: NA
D gene: NA
V gene: TRBV27
J gene: TRBJ1-5
CDR3 DNA: TGTGCCAGCAGTGTGACAGCCAATCAGCCCCAGCATTTT
CDR3 protein: CASSVTANQPQHF

clone size: NA
D gene: NA
V gene: TRBV27
J gene: TRBJ2-7
CDR3 DNA: TGTGCCAGCAGTTTTGCCGGGGCCTCCTACGAGCAGTACTTC
CDR3 protein: CASSFAGASYEQYF

clone size: NA
D gene: NA
V gene: TRBV11-2
J gene: TRBJ1-3
CDR3 DNA: TGTGCCAGCAGCGGCAGGGGATCCGGAAACACCATATATTTT
CDR3 protein: CASSGRGSGNTIYF

clone size: NA
D gene: NA
V gene: TRBV11-2
J gene: TRBJ2-1
CDR3 DNA: TGTGCCAGCCTATTAACCTCAGGTCTATCCTACAATGAGCAGTTCTTC
CDR3 protein: CASLLTSGLSYNEQFF

clone size: NA
D gene: TRBD2
V gene: TRBV13
J gene: TRBJ2-7
CDR3 DNA: TGTGCCAGCAGCTGGGGCCCGGGACTAGCGGGTTCCTACGAGCAGTACTTC
CDR3 protein: CASSWGPGLAGSYEQYF

clone size: NA
D gene: NA
V gene: TRBV27
J gene: TRBJ1-2
CDR3 DNA: TGTGCCAGCAGTTTGCTCCCGGACGGCTACTATGGCTACACCTTC
CDR3 protein: CASSLLPDGYYGYTF

clone size: NA
D gene: NA
V gene: TRBV7-9
J gene: TRBJ1-5
CDR3 DNA: TGTGCCAGCAGCTTATCAAGGGGCAGTCTTCATCAGCCCCAGCATTTT
CDR3 protein: CASSLSRGSLHQPQHF

clone size: NA
D gene: TRBD1
V gene: TRBV29-1
J gene: TRBJ2-2
CDR3 DNA: TGCAGCGTCCTCCCGGGGGGACAGGGCCCTAATTTCGCGAACACCGGGGAGCTGTTTTTT
CDR3 protein: CSVLPGGQGPNFANTGELFF

clone size: NA
D gene: NA
V gene: TRBV13
J gene: TRBJ2-2
CDR3 DNA: TGTGCCAGCAGCCCCGGGACTGAGAACACCGGGGAGCTGTTTTTT
CDR3 protein: CASSPGTENTGELFF

clone size: NA
D gene: NA
V gene: TRBV4-1
J gene: TRBJ2-7
CDR3 DNA: TGCGCCAGCAGCCAAGATTTGAGCGAGCAGTACTTC
CDR3 protein: CASSQDLSEQYF